Below, 28 T cell receptor beta chains from the same sample are listed, as sequenced in a study of OX40 agonist ivuxolimab in advanced cancers. The table came from immunoSEQ multiplex PCR; TCRdb's copy has only in-frame clones and leaves some out. Of approximately 92,000 clones listed, approximately 94% are singletons. The material sequenced was CD4+ or CD8+ T cells sorted from blood, taken in a trial of the OX40 agonist ivuxolimab. These receptor sequences come from an adult with an advanced solid tumor such as melanoma, head and neck, liver or kidney cancer.

The chain is built from TRBV30 and TRBJ2-3; 7 positions agree with TRBD2. This CDR3 has 16 residues. Unmatched junction bases numbered 11, after V lost 5 bases and J lost 0 bases. Germline V gene data show CDR1 as GTSNPN and CDR2 as SVGIG (reference sequence). Here the CDR3 reads CAWATGSSGSTDTQYF. CDR3 nucleotide sequence: TGTGCCTGGGCGACTGGGTCTAGCGGAAGCACAGATACGCAGTATTTT.

This chain uses TRBV6-5 with TRBJ1-4; no reliable D call. CDR3 size: 12 residues. Per the germline V gene, CDR1 is MNHEY and CDR2 is SVGAGI. V shed 6 bases and J shed 8 bases, with 10 bases lying between them. The CDR3 reads CASRKGGEKLFF. The CDR3 coding sequence is TGTGCCAGCAGAAAGGGTGGAGAAAAACTGTTTTTT.

This chain uses TRBV18 with TRBJ2-7, with 8 bases identical to TRBD2. CDR3 length: 15 amino acids. Germline loops: CDR1 KGHSH, CDR2 LQKENI. V was clipped by 1 base and J by 7 bases; unmatched bases: 9. The CDR3 DNA is TGTGCCAGCTCACCACAAAGCGGGGGACTCAGGGAGCAGTACTTC. Its protein product is CASSPQSGGLREQYF.

A remark on this clone: Other DNA sequences in this sample translate to the same CDR3. The V and J genes are TRBV5-1 and TRBJ1-2; D remains ambiguous. CDR3 length: 12 residues. CDR1 is SGHRS, CDR2 YFSETQ, per germline. Trimming shortened V by 2 bases and J by 8 bases, and 10 bases separated the two germline ends. The CDR3 DNA reads TGCGCCAGCAGCTTAGACCTGGGGGGCTACACCTTC. Translating it yields CASSLDLGGYTF.

V usage is TRBV4-3 and J usage is TRBJ2-3; D gene ambiguous. Looked up from germline, CDR1 is LGHNA and CDR2 is YSLEER. The CDR3 runs to 13 residues. V lost 5 bases and J lost 3, with 9 bases in between. The CDR3 protein is CASSVRRTDTQYF. The CDR3 nucleotides are TGCGCCAGCAGCGTAAGGAGAACAGATACGCAGTATTTT.

V and J are TRBV9 and TRBJ1-1; D gene ambiguous. CDR3 length: 14 residues. In germline, CDR1 is SGDLS, CDR2 YYNGEE. V was shortened by 0 bases and J by 5 bases, with 11 bases between the two germline ends. The CDR3, as DNA: TGTGCCAGCAGCGTAGCTCAGAGGGAAACTGAAGCTTTCTTT. This codes for CASSVAQRETEAFF.

This sequence joins TRBV5-1 and TRBJ2-3; 7 positions agree with TRBD1. With 2 bases clipped from V and 0 bases from J, the junction kept 9 bases outside the gene matches. CDR1 is SGHRS and CDR2 is YFSETQ in the germline V gene. This CDR3 contains 17 residues. CDR3 in amino acids: CASSLTRQGFSTDTQYF. CDR3 coding DNA: TGCGCCAGCAGCTTAACACGACAGGGATTCAGCACAGATACGCAGTATTTT.

V and J are TRBV5-1 and TRBJ2-2; the D gene is possibly TRBD1 (6 bases). Trimming left V 0 bases short and J 4 bases short, with 13 bases between. The CDR3 consists of 16 residues. Germline assignment: CDR1 SGHRS and CDR2 YFSETQ. The chain's CDR3 is CASSLGWTVPTGELFF. CDR3 DNA: TGCGCCAGCAGCTTGGGCTGGACAGTACCCACCGGGGAGCTGTTTTTT.

The chain employs TRBV7-9 and TRBJ2-3; the D is unclear. The CDR3 is 14 amino acids. V lost 1 base, J lost 1 base, and 6 bases lay in between. Germline CDR1 reads SEHNR; CDR2 reads FQNEAQ (reference sequence). Written as DNA, the CDR3 is TGTGCCAGCAGCTTAGGCCAGGGCACAGATACGCAGTATTTT. It codes for CASSLGQGTDTQYF.

The genes are TRBV7-7 and TRBJ2-3; no clear D gene. Germline assignment: CDR1 SSHAT and CDR2 FNYEAQ (reference sequence). Trimming shortened V by 3 bases and J by 6 bases, and 16 bases separated the two germline ends. The CDR3 totals 15 residues. The CDR3 DNA sequence: TGTGCCAGCAGCTTTTCGACAAATTTGGGGGATACGCAGTATTTT. It is translated as CASSFSTNLGDTQYF.

The chain links TRBV7-9 to TRBJ1-1, with 7 bases lining up with TRBD1. V was clipped by 5 bases and J by 5 bases; unmatched bases: 8. Per germline, CDR1 SEHNR and CDR2 FQNEAQ (reference sequence). The CDR3 is 14 amino acids. This CDR3 is CASSLRQGGTEAFF. The CDR3 DNA follows: TGTGCCAGCAGCCTGCGACAGGGAGGGACTGAAGCTTTCTTT.

The J gene is TRBJ1-5, the V gene TRBV9; D gene unclear. The V gene lost 3 bases and the J gene lost 1 base, with 8 bases spanning the gap. CDR3 length equals 14 residues. Germline values: CDR1 SGDLS, CDR2 YYNGEE. In DNA, the CDR3 is TGTGCCAGCAGCGGAGGAACAAGCAATCAGCCCCAGCATTTT. As protein: CASSGGTSNQPQHF.

This sequence joins TRBV28 and TRBJ1-5, with TRBD1 identical over 9 bases. The CDR3 totals 14 residues. Germline V lookup: CDR1 MDHEN, CDR2 SYDVKM. V lost 7 bases, J lost 7 bases, and 8 bases stayed unmatched. CDR3 sequence: CASTLDRGDQPQHF. The CDR3 DNA reads as TGTGCCAGCACCCTGGACAGGGGCGACCAGCCCCAGCATTTT.

This sequence joins TRBV28 and TRBJ1-2; 7 bases fit TRBD1. CDR3 length: 15 amino acids. CDR1 and CDR2 (germline): MDHEN, SYDVKM. With 2 bases clipped from V and 4 bases from J, the junction kept 7 bases outside the gene matches. CDR3 region: CASSLPSGGPYGYTF. DNA of the CDR3: TGTGCCAGCAGTTTACCGTCAGGGGGGCCCTATGGCTACACCTTC.

The chain combines TRBV9 with TRBJ1-2; tentative D call: TRBD1 (6 bases). The CDR3 sequence is 14 residues long. The V end lost 2 bases, the J end lost 5 bases, and 13 bases lay between the germline ends. Germline assignment: CDR1 SGDLS and CDR2 YYNGEE. The CDR3 spells CASSVGRGRYGYTF. The CDR3 region has the DNA TGTGCCAGCAGCGTGGGCAGGGGAAGGTATGGCTACACCTTC.

The J gene is TRBJ2-2, the V gene TRBV2, with 10 bases aligning to TRBD1. Germline values: CDR1 SNHLY, CDR2 FYNNEI. With V trimmed by 8 bases and J by 2 bases, 5 bases remained unmatched. The CDR3 loop spans 15 amino acids. CDR3 sequence reads: CASEGQGLNTGELFF. Here the CDR3 DNA reads TGTGCCAGCGAGGGACAGGGGCTCAACACCGGGGAGCTGTTTTTT.

The chain has TRBV28 and TRBJ1-5; 10 bases line up with TRBD1. The J segment lost 5 bases and the V segment lost 6 bases, leaving 16 bases of the junction unmatched. The CDR3 totals 18 residues. Germline loops: CDR1 MDHEN, CDR2 SYDVKM. The CDR3 loop is CASRRRQRQGALDQPQHF. As DNA, the CDR3 is TGTGCCAGCAGGAGACGACAAAGACAGGGGGCGCTTGATCAGCCCCAGCATTTT.

The chain recombines TRBV30 with TRBJ1-5, with TRBD1 matching 7 bases. V dropped 0 bases and J dropped 7; count of bases not matched to a gene: 3. CDR1 is GTSNPN and CDR2 is SVGIG in the germline V gene (reference sequence). This CDR3 is 13 amino acids long. The CDR3 nucleotides read TGTGCCTGGAGTGTACAGGGGCAGCAGCCCCAGCATTTT. This gives the protein CAWSVQGQQPQHF.

The chain couples TRBV30 to TRBJ2-7, with 7 bases matching TRBD2. V trimming: 1 base; J trimming: 8 bases; junction bases outside the gene matches: 8. The CDR3 sequence is 13 residues long. Germline V gives CDR1 GTSNPN, CDR2 SVGIG (reference sequence). CDR3 coding DNA: TGTGCCTGGAGTGCCTTGGGAGGGCTCAAGCAGTACTTC. Its translation is CAWSALGGLKQYF.

This chain connects TRBV4-3 to TRBJ2-3; 7 nucleotides match TRBD2. Germline CDR1 is LGHNA and CDR2 is YSLEER. The CDR3 runs 14 residues. The V and J ends lost 5 bases and 2 bases, in that order; junction bases with no gene match: 4. CDR3 coding DNA: TGCGCCAGCAGCTTGGGGGGGGACACAGATACGCAGTATTTT. Translation gives CASSLGGDTDTQYF.

This chain joins TRBV6-1 and TRBJ1-4; D uncertain. Trimming left V 3 bases short and J 8 bases short, with 19 bases between. Germline CDR1 is MNHNS and CDR2 is SASEGT. The CDR3 contains 16 residues. CDR3: CASSDRPSKAREKLFF. The DNA for the CDR3 is TGTGCCAGCAGTGACCGACCCTCTAAGGCACGAGAAAAACTGTTTTTT.

The sample holds a few counts of this clone. The chain couples TRBV18 to TRBJ1-5, with TRBD1 as a possible D gene (5 bases). V lost 0 bases and J lost 8, with 8 bases in between. CDR3 size: 13 residues. Germline V gives CDR1 KGHSH, CDR2 LQKENI. CDR3 amino acids: CASSPPGGEPQHF. DNA for the CDR3: TGTGCCAGCTCACCACCGGGGGGAGAGCCCCAGCATTTT.

A note on this clone: Other nucleotide sequences from this sample produce the same CDR3. The chain combines TRBV7-2 with TRBJ1-3; D remains unclear. This CDR3 has 14 residues. Trimming pared 5 bases from V and 4 bases from J, leaving 12 bases between. Germline CDR1 SGHTA, CDR2 FQGNSA. The CDR3 reads CASSPNRGGNTIYF. The CDR3 nucleotides are TGTGCCAGCAGCCCAAACCGGGGAGGAAACACCATATATTTT.

Here the CDR3 reads CASSLGRAPEAFF. In nucleotides, the CDR3 is TGTGCCAGCAGCTTGGGGAGAGCGCCTGAAGCTTTCTTT. The V and J genes are TRBV11-2 and TRBJ1-1; D not resolved. Trimming removed 3 bases at V and 6 bases at J, with 11 bases between. This CDR3 comprises 13 residues. Per the germline V gene, CDR1 is SGHAT and CDR2 is FQNNGV.

The rearrangement links TRBV19 to TRBJ2-3; D is unclear. Germline CDR1 reads LNHDA; CDR2 reads SQIVND (reference sequence). Trimming left V 6 bases short and J 4 bases short, with 8 bases between. The CDR3 contains 12 residues. CDR3 residues: CASRMSADTQYF. The CDR3 nucleotides read TGTGCCAGTAGAATGTCGGCAGATACGCAGTATTTT.

The chain has TRBV6-1 and TRBJ1-5; 10 bases agree with TRBD1. From germline, CDR1 is MNHNS and CDR2 SASEGT. This CDR3 has 14 residues. The V segment lost 1 base and the J segment 7 bases; nucleotides outside the gene matches: 1. The CDR3 here is CASSEGQGAQPQHF. The DNA of the CDR3 is TGTGCCAGCAGTGAAGGACAGGGGGCACAGCCCCAGCATTTT.

The gene calls are TRBV9 and TRBJ2-1; D unclear. The CDR3 runs 16 residues. Germline V lookup: CDR1 SGDLS, CDR2 YYNGEE. The ends were cut back, 1 base at V and 6 bases at J, with 17 bases in the middle. The CDR3 here is CASSVKVGLHGNEQFF. The CDR3 DNA sequence: TGTGCCAGCAGCGTAAAGGTGGGCTTGCATGGCAATGAGCAGTTCTTC.

The V call is TRBV7-3, the J call TRBJ1-2; D perhaps matches TRBD1 (6 bases). With 3 bases removed from V and 8 bases from J, the gap between germline ends came to 13 bases. In germline, CDR1 is SGHTA, CDR2 FQGTGA. The CDR3 covers 13 residues. CDR3 nucleotide sequence: TGTGCCAGCAGCTTGCAGGGGAGGGAAGGCTACACCTTC. Translation: CASSLQGREGYTF.